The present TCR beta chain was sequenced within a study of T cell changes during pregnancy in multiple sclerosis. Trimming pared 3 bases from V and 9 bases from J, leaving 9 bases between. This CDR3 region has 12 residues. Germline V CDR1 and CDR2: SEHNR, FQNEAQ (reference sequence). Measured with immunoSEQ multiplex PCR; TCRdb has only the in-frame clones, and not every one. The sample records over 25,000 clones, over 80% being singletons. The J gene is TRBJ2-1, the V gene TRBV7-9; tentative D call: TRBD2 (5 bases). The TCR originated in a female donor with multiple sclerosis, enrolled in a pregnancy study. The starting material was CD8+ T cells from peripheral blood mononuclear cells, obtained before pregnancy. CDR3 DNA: TGTGCCAGCAGCTTTTTTCGGGGTGAGCAGTTCTTC. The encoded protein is CASSFFRGEQFF.